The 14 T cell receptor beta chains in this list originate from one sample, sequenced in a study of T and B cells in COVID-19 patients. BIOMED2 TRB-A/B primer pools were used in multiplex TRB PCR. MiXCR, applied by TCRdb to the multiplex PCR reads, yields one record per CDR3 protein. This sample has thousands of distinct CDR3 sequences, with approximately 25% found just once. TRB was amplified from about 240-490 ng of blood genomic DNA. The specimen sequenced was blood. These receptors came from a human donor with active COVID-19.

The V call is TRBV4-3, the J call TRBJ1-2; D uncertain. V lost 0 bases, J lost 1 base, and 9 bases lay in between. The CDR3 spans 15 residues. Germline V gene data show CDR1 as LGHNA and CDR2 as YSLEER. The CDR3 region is CASSQDRVFNYGYTF. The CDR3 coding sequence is TGCGCCAGCAGCCAAGATCGAGTCTTTAACTATGGCTACACCTTC.

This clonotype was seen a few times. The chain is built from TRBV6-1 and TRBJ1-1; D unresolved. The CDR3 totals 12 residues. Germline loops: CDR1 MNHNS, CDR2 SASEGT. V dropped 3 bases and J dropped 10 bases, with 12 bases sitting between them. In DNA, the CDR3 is TGTGCCAGCAGTGATCCGGCGAAGGGAGCTTTCTTT. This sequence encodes CASSDPAKGAFF.

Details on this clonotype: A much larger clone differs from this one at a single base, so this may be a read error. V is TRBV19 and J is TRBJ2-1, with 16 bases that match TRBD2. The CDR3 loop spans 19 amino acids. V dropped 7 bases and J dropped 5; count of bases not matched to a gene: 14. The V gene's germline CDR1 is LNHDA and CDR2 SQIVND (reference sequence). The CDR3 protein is CASTLKGTSGRAANNEQFF. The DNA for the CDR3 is TGTGCCAGTACCCTCAAGGGGACTAGCGGGAGGGCCGCCAACAATGAGCAGTTCTTC. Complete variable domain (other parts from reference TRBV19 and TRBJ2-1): DGGITQSPKYLFRKEGQNVTLSCEQNLNHDAMYWYRQDPGQGLRLIYYSQIVNDFQKGDIAEGYSVSREKKESFPLTVTSAQKNPTAFYLCASTLKGTSGRAANNEQFFGPGTRLTVL.

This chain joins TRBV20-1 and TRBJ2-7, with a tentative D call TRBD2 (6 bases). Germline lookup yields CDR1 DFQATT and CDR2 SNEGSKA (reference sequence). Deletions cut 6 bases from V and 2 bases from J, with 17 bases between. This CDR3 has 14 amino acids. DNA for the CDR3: TGCAGTGCCGGCGAGGGAGGTATGGCCTACGAGCAGTACTTC. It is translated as CSAGEGGMAYEQYF.

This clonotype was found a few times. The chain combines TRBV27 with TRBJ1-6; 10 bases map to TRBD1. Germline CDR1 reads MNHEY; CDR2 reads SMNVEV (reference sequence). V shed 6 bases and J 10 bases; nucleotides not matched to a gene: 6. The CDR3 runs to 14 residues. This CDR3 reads CASSPDRGPSPLHF. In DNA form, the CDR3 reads TGTGCCAGCAGCCCAGACAGGGGGCCCTCACCCCTCCACTTT.

The chain's CDR3 is CASSQGTTRNEQFF. The CDR3 region has the DNA TGTGCCAGCAGCCAAGGGACTACGCGGAATGAGCAGTTCTTC. This chain connects TRBV4-2 to TRBJ2-1, with a weak D call TRBD2 (6 bases). Per germline, CDR1 LGHNA and CDR2 YNFKEQ. The CDR3 spans 14 residues. V dropped 1 base and J dropped 7 bases, with 11 bases sitting between them.

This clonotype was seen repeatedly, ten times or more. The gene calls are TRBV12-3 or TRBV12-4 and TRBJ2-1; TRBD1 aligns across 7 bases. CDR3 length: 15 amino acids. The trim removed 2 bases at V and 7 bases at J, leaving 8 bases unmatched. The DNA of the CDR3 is TGTGCCAGCAGTTTAAAACAGGGGAGTACGAATGAGCAGTTCTTC. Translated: CASSLKQGSTNEQFF.

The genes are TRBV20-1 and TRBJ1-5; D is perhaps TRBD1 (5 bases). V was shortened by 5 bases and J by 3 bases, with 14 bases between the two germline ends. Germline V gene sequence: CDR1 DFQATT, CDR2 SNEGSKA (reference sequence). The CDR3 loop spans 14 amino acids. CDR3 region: CSALSTDSNQPQHF. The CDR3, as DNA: TGCAGTGCTCTCTCGACAGACTCCAATCAGCCCCAGCATTTT.

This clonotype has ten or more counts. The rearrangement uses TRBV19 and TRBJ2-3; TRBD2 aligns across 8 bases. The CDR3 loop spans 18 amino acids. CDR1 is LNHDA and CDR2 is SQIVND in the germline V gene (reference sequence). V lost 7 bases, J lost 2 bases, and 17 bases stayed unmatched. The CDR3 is CASKKRGSSHDPTDTQYF. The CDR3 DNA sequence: TGTGCCAGTAAGAAGCGGGGGTCCTCCCATGACCCCACAGATACGCAGTATTTT.

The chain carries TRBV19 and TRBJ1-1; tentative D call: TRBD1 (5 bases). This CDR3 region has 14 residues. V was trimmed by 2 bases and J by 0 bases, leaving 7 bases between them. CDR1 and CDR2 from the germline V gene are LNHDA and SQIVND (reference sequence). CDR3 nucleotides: TGTGCCAGTAGTATAACGGGGGTGAACACTGAAGCTTTCTTT. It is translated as CASSITGVNTEAFF.

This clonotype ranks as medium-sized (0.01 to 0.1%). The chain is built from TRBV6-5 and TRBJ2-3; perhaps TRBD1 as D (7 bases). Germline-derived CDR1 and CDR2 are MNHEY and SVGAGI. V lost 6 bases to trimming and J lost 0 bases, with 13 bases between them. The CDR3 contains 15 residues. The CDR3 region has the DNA TGTGCCAGCAGGCGGGACAGCCTTAGCACAGATACGCAGTATTTT. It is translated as CASRRDSLSTDTQYF.

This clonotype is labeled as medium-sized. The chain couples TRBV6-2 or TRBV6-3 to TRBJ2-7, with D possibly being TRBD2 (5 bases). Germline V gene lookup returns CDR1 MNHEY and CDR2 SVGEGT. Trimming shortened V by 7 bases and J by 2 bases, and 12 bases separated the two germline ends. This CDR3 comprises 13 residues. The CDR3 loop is CASMRVAPYEQYF. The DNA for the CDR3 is TGTGCCAGCATGCGGGTAGCGCCCTACGAGCAGTACTTC.

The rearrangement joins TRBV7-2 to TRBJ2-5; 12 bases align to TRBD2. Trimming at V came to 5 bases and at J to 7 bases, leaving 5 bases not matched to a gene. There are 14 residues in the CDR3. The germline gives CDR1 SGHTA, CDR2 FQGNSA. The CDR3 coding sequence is TGTGCCAGCAGCCCCTCTAGCGGGGGGGGGACCCAGTACTTC. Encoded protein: CASSPSSGGGTQYF. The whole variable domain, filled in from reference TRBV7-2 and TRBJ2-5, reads GAGVSQSPSNKVTEKGKDVELRCDPISGHTALYWYRQSLGQGLEFLIYFQGNSAPDKSGLPSDRFSAERTGGSVSTLTIQRTQQEDSAVYLCASSPSSGGGTQYFGPGTRLLVL.

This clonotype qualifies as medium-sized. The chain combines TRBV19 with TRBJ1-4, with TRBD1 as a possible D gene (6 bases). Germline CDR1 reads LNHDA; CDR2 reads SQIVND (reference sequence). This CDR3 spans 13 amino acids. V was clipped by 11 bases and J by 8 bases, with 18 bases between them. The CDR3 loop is CASRGRVDEKLFF. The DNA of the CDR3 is TGTGCCTCCAGGGGCAGGGTGGACGAAAAACTGTTTTTT.